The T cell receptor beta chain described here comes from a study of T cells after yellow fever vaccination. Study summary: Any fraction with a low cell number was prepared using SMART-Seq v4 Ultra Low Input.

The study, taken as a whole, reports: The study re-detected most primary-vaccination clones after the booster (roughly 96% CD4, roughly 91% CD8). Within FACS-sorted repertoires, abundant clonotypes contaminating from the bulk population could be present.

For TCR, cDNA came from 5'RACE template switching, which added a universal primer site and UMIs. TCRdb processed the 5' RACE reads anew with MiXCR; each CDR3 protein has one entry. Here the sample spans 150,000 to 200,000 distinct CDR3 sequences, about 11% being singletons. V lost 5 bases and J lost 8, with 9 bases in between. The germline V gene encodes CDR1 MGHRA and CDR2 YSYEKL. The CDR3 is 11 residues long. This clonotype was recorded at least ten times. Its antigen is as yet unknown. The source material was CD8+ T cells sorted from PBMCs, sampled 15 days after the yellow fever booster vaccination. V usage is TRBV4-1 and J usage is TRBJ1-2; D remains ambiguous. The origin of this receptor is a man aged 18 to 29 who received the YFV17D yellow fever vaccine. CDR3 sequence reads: CASSSSMGYTF. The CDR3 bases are TGCGCCAGCAGCTCAAGCATGGGCTACACCTTC.